This TCR beta chain is from a study of blood T cell repertoires in COVID-19. Study details: Sites in the United States, Italy and Spain provided acute and convalescent COVID-19 samples. Sample material is recorded as cDNA or gDNA derived from T cells, B-cell-depleted T cells, or PBMCs.

Authors' processing steps: Amplifying reference gene primers gave estimates of nucleated cell counts. Sequencing was performed with immunoSEQ multiplex PCR; in TCRdb, only in-frame clones are kept and a portion is missing. V and J calls and clone size are given by that table; D and trimming were obtained from the DNA. Here the sample spans roughly 130,000 clones, 80% to 85% being singletons. Per germline, CDR1 MNHEY and CDR2 SVGAGI. V lost 6 bases and J lost 1; bases outside the gene matches: 5. The CDR3 length is 14 residues. Seattle patients were enrolled while actively infected and followed longitudinally.

Sequencing input: peripheral blood. The sequence came from a man aged 30 to 45 with COVID-19, enrolled during active disease. V usage is TRBV6-5 and J usage is TRBJ2-7; 8 bases fit TRBD1. CDR3 amino acids: CASSGDRRSYEQYF. CDR3 bases: TGTGCCAGCAGCGGGGACAGGCGATCCTACGAGCAGTACTTC.